The source of this T cell receptor beta chain is a study of cytomegalovirus exposure and HLA in healthy donors (dated by TCRdb to the late 2010s). Regarding the study in general: According to a later analysis, the 120 or so validation repertoires were produced on the same platform as the approximately 620 repertoires of the first cohort. The study was designed to test whether signatures of past pathogen exposure could be identified by cataloging public T cell receptors. Besides the first cohort of around 700 subjects, a separate validation cohort made up of 120 different subjects was used. To predict cytomegalovirus infection status, the study brought together high-throughput TCR immunosequencing, statistical association of individual TCRs with disease status, and machine learning.

The receptor library was made with the immunoSEQ multiplex PCR assay. On the study's bioinformatics: A statistical classification framework was developed to diagnose cytomegalovirus status using the catalog of TCR beta chain sequences. In its TCRdb copy, this immuneACCESS table keeps in-frame sequences only and misses some clones. Where compared with another copy, unresolved V genes explain less than half of these, and the others have no known cause. V, J and clone size are taken as reported in that table, and D and trimming were inferred from the DNA itself. The sample has 160,000 or so clones on record, about nine tenths of them singletons. Of the sample, 2% to 3% is held by the ten largest clones. Overall study outcomes, separate from this receptor: A later analysis found that TCRs clustered in the first cohort also tended to co-occur in the approximately 120 validation repertoires, with about 94% of cluster scores above 0. A few of the identified cytomegalovirus-associated TCR beta chains were confirmed in vitro to be specific for cytomegalovirus antigens. In both the original and validation cohorts, the classifier was reported to diagnose cytomegalovirus status with high specificity and sensitivity. A total of around 150 TCR beta chains were listed by the study as associated with cytomegalovirus. All 130 or so repertoires were used to score co-occurrence in the validation cohort in a later analysis, because that analysis had no HLA typing for the cohort. While some public TCRs were present in many individuals, most TCR sequences turned up only very rarely across donors. The authors suggested that the approach could potentially be generalized to other disease states and immunological phenotypes.

This clone was found once. This receptor's antigen is unknown. Base qualities are not provided; no much larger clone lies one nucleotide away. Deletion took 3 bases off V and 0 bases off J, with a span of 8 bases between the germline ends. The germline V gene sets CDR1 to MDHEN and CDR2 to SYDVKM. Measured from the cysteine to the phenylalanine, the CDR3 is 14 residues long. The kept DNA is CDR3 alone, 42 bases in frame from the first base. The donors were included in the validation cohort of some 110 subjects, a group kept apart from the roughly 700-subject first cohort. This receptor chain uses TRBV28 and TRBJ1-2, with the D segment identity uncertain. The sample consisted of PBMCs. The receptor was isolated from a young man in good health and CMV-seropositive. The CDR3 is CASSFLRTNYGYTF. The base sequence is TGTGCCAGCAGTTTCCTTAGAACTAACTATGGCTACACCTTC.